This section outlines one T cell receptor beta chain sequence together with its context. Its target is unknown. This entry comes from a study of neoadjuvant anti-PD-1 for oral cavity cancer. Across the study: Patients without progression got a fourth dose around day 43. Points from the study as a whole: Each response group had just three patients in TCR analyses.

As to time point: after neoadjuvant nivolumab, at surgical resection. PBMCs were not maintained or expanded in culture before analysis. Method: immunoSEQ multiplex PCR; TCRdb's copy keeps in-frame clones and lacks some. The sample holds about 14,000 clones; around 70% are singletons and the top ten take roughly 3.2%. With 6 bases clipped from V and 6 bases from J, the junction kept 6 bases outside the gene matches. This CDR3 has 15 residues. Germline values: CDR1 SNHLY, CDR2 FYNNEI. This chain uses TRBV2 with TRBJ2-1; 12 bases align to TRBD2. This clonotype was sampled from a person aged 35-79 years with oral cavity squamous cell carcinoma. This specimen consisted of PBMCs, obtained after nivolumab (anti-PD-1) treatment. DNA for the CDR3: TGTGCCAGCAGACTAGCGGGAGGATCGTTCAATGAGCAGTTCTTC. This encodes CASRLAGGSFNEQFF. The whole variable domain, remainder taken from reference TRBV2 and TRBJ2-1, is EPEVTQTPSHQVTQMGQEVILRCVPISNHLYFYWYRQILGQKVEFLVSFYNNEISEKSEIFDDQFSVERPDGSNFTLKIRSTKLEDSAMYFCASRLAGGSFNEQFFGPGTRLTVL.